Shown below are 8 T cell receptor beta chains from a single sample sequenced in a study of cytotoxic CD8 clonotypes in ibrutinib-treated CLL. Assay: immunoSEQ multiplex PCR; the TCRdb copy retains only in-frame clones and omits some. The sample shows 100,000 to 150,000 clones, 80% to 90% of them seen only once. Sequences were derived from PBMCs, sampled after 24 months of ibrutinib treatment. These receptors were collected from a human donor with chronic lymphocytic leukemia.

The gene calls are TRBV10-1 and TRBJ2-7, with D unresolved. This CDR3 comprises 15 residues. The germline gives CDR1 WNHNN, CDR2 SYGVQD (reference sequence). V was shortened by 6 bases and J by 3 bases, with 18 bases between the two germline ends. Here the CDR3 reads CASSLARSWDYEQYF. The DNA for the CDR3 is TGCGCCAGCAGCTTGGCAAGAAGTTGGGACTACGAGCAGTACTTC.

This chain uses TRBV6-5 with TRBJ1-3, with D possibly matching TRBD1 (6 bases). The CDR3 spans 16 residues. CDR1 and CDR2 from the germline V gene are MNHEY and SVGAGI. Trimming took off 1 base at V and 8 bases at J, with 18 bases between the two ends. The CDR3 coding sequence is TGTGCCAGCAGTTACTACAGGGTCGGATCCCCGGACACCATATATTTT. It codes for CASSYYRVGSPDTIYF.

The table lists this clone with a count of one. This chain joins TRBV4-3 and TRBJ1-4; no clear D. The CDR3 runs to 16 residues. Trimming shortened V by 0 bases and J by 5 bases, and 13 bases separated the two germline ends. In germline, CDR1 is LGHNA, CDR2 YSLEER. The CDR3 nucleotides are TGCGCCAGCAGCCAAGAGAGAAGTTCGAGAAATGAAAAACTGTTTTTT. Residues: CASSQERSSRNEKLFF.

The CDR3 is CASSSTSDRTDTQYF. CDR3 coding DNA: TGTGCCAGCAGCTCCACTAGCGACCGCACAGATACGCAGTATTTT. The rearrangement links TRBV7-9 to TRBJ2-3; 7 nucleotides align to TRBD2. Per germline, CDR1 SEHNR and CDR2 FQNEAQ (reference sequence). The CDR3 runs to 15 residues. V lost 4 bases, J lost 1 base, and 5 bases stayed unmatched.

This clone was recorded only once. CDR3 sequence: CASSDPTDTGGYGYTF. The CDR3 DNA is TGTGCCAGCAGCGACCCTACGGATACGGGAGGTTATGGCTACACCTTC. The V and J genes are TRBV7-9 and TRBJ1-2; the D is unclear. Trimming stripped 5 bases from V and 5 bases from J, with 21 bases between. Per the germline V gene, CDR1 is SEHNR and CDR2 is FQNEAQ (reference sequence). CDR3 length: 16 residues.

To note about this clone: The same CDR3 arises from other DNA sequences in this sample as well. CDR3 protein: CASSLRGSTDTQYF. The CDR3 nucleotides are TGTGCCAGCAGCTTGCGGGGGAGCACAGATACGCAGTATTTT. This rearrangement joins TRBV7-2 to TRBJ2-3; 7 bases are shared with TRBD2. CDR3 size: 14 residues. Germline V CDR1 and CDR2: SGHTA, FQGNSA. V lost 3 bases and J lost 0; bases outside the gene matches: 0.

The chain uses TRBV7-3 and TRBJ1-1; tentatively, D is TRBD1 (5 bases). Germline V gene sequence: CDR1 SGHTA, CDR2 FQGTGA. V was clipped by 6 bases and J by 2 bases, with 10 bases between them. CDR3 length: 13 residues. The CDR3, as DNA: TGTGCCAGCAGTCCGCAGGGCAACACTGAAGCTTTCTTT. It specifies CASSPQGNTEAFF.

The rearrangement uses TRBV27 and TRBJ2-1; tentatively, D is TRBD1 (5 bases). V lost 5 bases, J lost 0 bases, and 11 bases lay in between. Per germline, CDR1 MNHEY and CDR2 SMNVEV (reference sequence). This CDR3 is 15 amino acids long. CDR3: CASSLPDTSYNEQFF. DNA for the CDR3: TGTGCCAGCAGTCTCCCGGACACCTCCTACAATGAGCAGTTCTTC.